The 6 T cell receptor beta chains below were found in one sample sequenced in a study of cytomegalovirus exposure and HLA in healthy donors. TCRdb keeps only in-frame clones here, not all; method: immunoSEQ multiplex PCR. Among 65,000 or so clones listed, about 91% were seen once. Input material: PBMCs. Receptors were obtained from a woman aged 18-29 years in good health and CMV-seronegative.

The rearrangement uses TRBV15 and TRBJ1-2; TRBD1 might be the D (6 bases). V lost 0 bases and J 0 bases, leaving 8 bases between the germline ends. Germline V gene lookup returns CDR1 LNHNV and CDR2 YYDKDF (reference sequence). The CDR3 consists of 15 residues. CDR3 nucleotides: TGTGCCACCAGCAGAGATCGGGACACTAACTATGGCTACACCTTC. Protein sequence: CATSRDRDTNYGYTF.

The chain links TRBV29-1 to TRBJ2-1; TRBD2 agrees at 15 bases. The CDR3 totals 14 residues. The V gene end was trimmed by 6 bases and the J gene end by 8 bases; junction bases not matched to a gene: 5. The germline V gene has CDR1 SQVTM and CDR2 ANQGSEA. The CDR3 bases are TGCAGCGTCGCGGGACTAGCGGGAGGTCATGAGCAGTTCTTC. It translates to CSVAGLAGGHEQFF.

The chain employs TRBV9 and TRBJ2-1, with 8 nucleotides matching TRBD2. The V gene's germline CDR1 is SGDLS and CDR2 YYNGEE. This CDR3 region has 15 residues. V shed 1 base and J 3 bases; nucleotides not matched to a gene: 3. The CDR3 DNA sequence: TGTGCCAGCAGCGTAATTAGCGGGGACTACAATGAGCAGTTCTTC. As protein: CASSVISGDYNEQFF.

This chain connects TRBV11-2 to TRBJ1-6, with 10 positions matching TRBD1. J was trimmed by 8 bases and V by 1 base; bases with no gene match: 8. The CDR3 is 17 amino acids. Per the germline V gene, CDR1 is SGHAT and CDR2 is FQNNGV. In nucleotides, the CDR3 is TGTGCCAGCAGCTTAGGATTGCGGACAGGGGGACATTCACCCCTCCACTTT. Its protein is CASSLGLRTGGHSPLHF. Variable domain in full (rest from reference TRBV11-2 and TRBJ1-6): EAGVAQSPRYKIIEKRQSVAFWCNPISGHATLYWYQQILGQGPKLLIQFQNNGVVDDSQLPKDRFSAERLKGVDSTLKIQPAKLEDSAVYLCASSLGLRTGGHSPLHFGNGTRLTVT.

This clone is a singleton in its sample. The chain is built from TRBV18 and TRBJ2-3; 8 bases are a match to TRBD2. Germline CDR1 is KGHSH and CDR2 is LQKENI. The CDR3 has 19 amino acids. V gave up 6 bases and J gave up 0 bases; unmatched junction bases: 17. CDR3 sequence reads: CASSVTVTGLAGSTDTQYF. Here the CDR3 DNA reads TGTGCCAGCTCTGTAACCGTGACCGGACTAGCAGGAAGCACAGATACGCAGTATTTT.

This chain connects TRBV2 to TRBJ2-1; TRBD1 matches 12 bases. V dropped 6 bases and J dropped 6; count of bases not matched to a gene: 9. From germline, CDR1 is SNHLY and CDR2 FYNNEI. This CDR3 is built from 16 residues. Here the CDR3 reads CASRGSGTGGRNEQFF. As DNA, the CDR3 is TGTGCCAGCAGGGGGTCCGGGACAGGGGGCCGCAATGAGCAGTTCTTC. Looking up the rest from reference TRBV2 and TRBJ2-1 gives the full variable domain: EPEVTQTPSHQVTQMGQEVILRCVPISNHLYFYWYRQILGQKVEFLVSFYNNEISEKSEIFDDQFSVERPDGSNFTLKIRSTKLEDSAMYFCASRGSGTGGRNEQFFGPGTRLTVL.